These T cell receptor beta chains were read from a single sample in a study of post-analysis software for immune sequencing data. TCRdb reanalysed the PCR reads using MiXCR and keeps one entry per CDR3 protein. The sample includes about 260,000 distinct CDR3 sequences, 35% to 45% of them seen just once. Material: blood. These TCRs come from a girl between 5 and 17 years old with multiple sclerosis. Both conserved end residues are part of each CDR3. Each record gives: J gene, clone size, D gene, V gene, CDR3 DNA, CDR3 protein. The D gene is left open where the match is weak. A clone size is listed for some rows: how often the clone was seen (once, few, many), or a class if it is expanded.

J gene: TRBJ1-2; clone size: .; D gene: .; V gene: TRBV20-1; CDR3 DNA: TGCAGTGCTCGACCCGGACAGAGGCTTTCTACTTCTAACTATGGCTACACCTTC; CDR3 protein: CSARPGQRLSTSNYGYTF
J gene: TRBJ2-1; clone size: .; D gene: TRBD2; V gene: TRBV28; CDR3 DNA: TGTGCCAGCAGTTCTAGGACTAGCTTAGCACACAATGAGCAGTTCTTC; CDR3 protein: CASSSRTSLAHNEQFF
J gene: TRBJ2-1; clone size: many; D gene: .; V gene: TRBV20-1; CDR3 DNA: TGCAGTGCTAGATCTGGACACAATGAGCAGTTCTTC; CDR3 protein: CSARSGHNEQFF
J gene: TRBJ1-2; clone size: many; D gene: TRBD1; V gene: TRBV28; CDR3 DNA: TGTGCCAGCAGCTCAGGGGGTAGAGGTGGCTACACCTTC; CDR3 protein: CASSSGGRGGYTF
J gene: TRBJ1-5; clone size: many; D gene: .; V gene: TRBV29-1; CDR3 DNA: TGCAGCGTGGGGGGCGATCAGCCCCAGCATTTT; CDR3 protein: CSVGGDQPQHF
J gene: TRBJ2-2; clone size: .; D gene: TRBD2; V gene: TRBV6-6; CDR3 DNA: TGTGCCAGCAGGCCCGCCCTAGCGGGGACCGGGGAGCTGTTTTTT; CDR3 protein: CASRPALAGTGELFF
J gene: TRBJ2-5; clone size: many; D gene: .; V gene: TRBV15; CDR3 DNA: TGTGCCACCAGCAAAATAGGGGGTGAGACCCAGTACTTC; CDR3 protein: CATSKIGGETQYF
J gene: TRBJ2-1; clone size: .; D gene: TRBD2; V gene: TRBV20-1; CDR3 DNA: TGCAGTGCCCTAGATGGGACTAGCGGGGGAAATGAGCAGTTCTTC; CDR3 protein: CSALDGTSGGNEQFF
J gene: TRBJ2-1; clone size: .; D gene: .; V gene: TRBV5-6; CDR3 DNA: TGTGCCAGCAGCTTGCTCGGCGAAAGCTCCTACAATGAGCAGTTCTTC; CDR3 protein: CASSLLGESSYNEQFF
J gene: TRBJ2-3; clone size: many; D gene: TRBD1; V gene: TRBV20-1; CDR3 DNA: TGCAGTGCTAGAGAGGGGACAGGGGCAGATACGCAGTATTTT; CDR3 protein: CSAREGTGADTQYF
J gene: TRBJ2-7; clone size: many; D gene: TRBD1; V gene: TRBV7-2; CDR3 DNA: TGTGCCAGCAGCTTAACAACAGGGGACGAGCAGTACTTC; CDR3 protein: CASSLTTGDEQYF
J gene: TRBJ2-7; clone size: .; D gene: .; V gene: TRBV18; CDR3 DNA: TGTGCCAGCTCCCCGCAACGGCAGGGCGGAGGGCAGTACTTC; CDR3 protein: CASSPQRQGGGQYF
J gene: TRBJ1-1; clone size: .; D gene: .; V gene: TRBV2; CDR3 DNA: TGTGCCAGCAGTGAAACGATAGCTGAAGCTTTCTTT; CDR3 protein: CASSETIAEAFF
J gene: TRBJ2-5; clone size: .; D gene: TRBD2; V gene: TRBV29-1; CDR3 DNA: TGCAGCGGGGGGAGCGGGAGTGTCAACAATGAGCAGTACTTC; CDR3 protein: CSGGSGSVNNEQYF
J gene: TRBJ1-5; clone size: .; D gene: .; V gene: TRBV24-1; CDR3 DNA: TGTGCCACCAGTGATTCTAGCAATCAGCCCCAGCATTTT; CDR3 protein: CATSDSSNQPQHF
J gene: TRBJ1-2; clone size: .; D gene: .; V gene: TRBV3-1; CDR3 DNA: TGTGCCAGCAGCCAAAACCAGGGTCGCGGCTACACCTTC; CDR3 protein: CASSQNQGRGYTF
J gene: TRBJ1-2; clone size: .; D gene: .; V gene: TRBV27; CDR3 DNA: TGTGCCAGCAGTTTATCATTATCTGACTATGGCTACACCTTC; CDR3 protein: CASSLSLSDYGYTF
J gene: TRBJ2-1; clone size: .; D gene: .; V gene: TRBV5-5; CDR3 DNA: TGTGCCAGCAGTACCGGGTCTCGGGGGCAGTTCTTC; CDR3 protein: CASSTGSRGQFF
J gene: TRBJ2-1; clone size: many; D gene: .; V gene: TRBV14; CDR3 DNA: TGTGCCAGCAGCCAAGAAAGGTACTCGGCAAGGCTAAGTACAAATGAGCAGTTCTTC; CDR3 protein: CASSQERYSARLSTNEQFF
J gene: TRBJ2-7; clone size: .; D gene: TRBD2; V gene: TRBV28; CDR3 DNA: TGTGCCAGCAGTCCGAACACCAGACTAGCGGTGAGCTCCTACGAGCAGTACTTC; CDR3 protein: CASSPNTRLAVSSYEQYF
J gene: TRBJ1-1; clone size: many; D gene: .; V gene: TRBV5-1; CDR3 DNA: TGCGCCAGCAGCCCACCGGGGATCACTGAAGCTTTCTTT; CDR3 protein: CASSPPGITEAFF
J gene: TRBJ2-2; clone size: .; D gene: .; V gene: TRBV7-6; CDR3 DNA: TGTGCCATCCACACCTACACCGGGGAGCTGTTTTTT; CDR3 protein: CAIHTYTGELFF
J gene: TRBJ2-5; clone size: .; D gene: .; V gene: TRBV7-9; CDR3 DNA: TGTGCCAGCAGGCGGGACTTCAGGGGAGAGACCCAGTACTTC; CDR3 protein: CASRRDFRGETQYF
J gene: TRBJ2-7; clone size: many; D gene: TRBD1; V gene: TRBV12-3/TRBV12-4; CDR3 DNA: TGTGCCAGCAGTCGACAGGGGAACGAGCAGTACTTC; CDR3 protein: CASSRQGNEQYF
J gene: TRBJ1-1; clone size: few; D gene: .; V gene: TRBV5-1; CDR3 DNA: TGCGCCAGCAGCTTGGAACCGGGCATAATGAACACTGAAGCTTTCTTT; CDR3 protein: CASSLEPGIMNTEAFF
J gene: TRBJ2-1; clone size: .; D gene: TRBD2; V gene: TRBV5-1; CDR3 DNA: TGCGCCAGCAGCAGCCCCCTCCGGGAGGGAAATGAGCAGTTCTTC; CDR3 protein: CASSSPLREGNEQFF
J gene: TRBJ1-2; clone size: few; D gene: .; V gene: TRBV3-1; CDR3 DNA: TGTGCCAGCAGGGGCTACTATGGCTACACCTTC; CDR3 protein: CASRGYYGYTF
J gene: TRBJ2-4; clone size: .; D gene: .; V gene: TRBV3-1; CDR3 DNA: TGTGCCAGCAGCCAAGGGGGAAGGGAGCAGTACTTC; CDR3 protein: CASSQGGREQYF
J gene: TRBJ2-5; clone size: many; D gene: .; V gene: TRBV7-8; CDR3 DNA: TGTGCCAGCAGTCGTATCGGGAGAGAGACCCAGTACTTC; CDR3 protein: CASSRIGRETQYF
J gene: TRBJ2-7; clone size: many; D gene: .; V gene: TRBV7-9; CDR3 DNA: TGTGCCAGCAGCTTAGGATGGGGGCATGTCTACGAGCAGTACTTC; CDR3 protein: CASSLGWGHVYEQYF
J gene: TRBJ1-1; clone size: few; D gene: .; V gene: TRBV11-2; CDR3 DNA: TGTGCCAGCAGCTTAGATCGGGTTTTCACTTTCTTT; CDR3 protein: CASSLDRVFTFF
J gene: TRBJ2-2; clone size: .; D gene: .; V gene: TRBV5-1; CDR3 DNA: TGCGCCAGCAGCTTGACGGGGCCTGAATTGAACACCGGGGAGCTGTTTTTT; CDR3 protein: CASSLTGPELNTGELFF
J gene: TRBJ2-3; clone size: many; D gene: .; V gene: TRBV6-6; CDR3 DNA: TGTGCCAGCAGCTACGCGGGGTCAGATACGCAGTATTTT; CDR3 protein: CASSYAGSDTQYF
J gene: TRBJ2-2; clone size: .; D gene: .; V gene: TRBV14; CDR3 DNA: TGTGCCAGCAATATAATGGGGGACACCGGGGAGCTGTTTTTT; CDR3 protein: CASNIMGDTGELFF
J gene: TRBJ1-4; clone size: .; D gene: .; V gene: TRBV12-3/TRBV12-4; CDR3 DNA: TGTGCCAGCGGAGACCGGCAGGGTACTGAAAAACTGTTTTTT; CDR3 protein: CASGDRQGTEKLFF
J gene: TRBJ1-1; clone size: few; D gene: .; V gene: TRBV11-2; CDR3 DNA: TGTGCCAGCAGCTTAGTTGCCCCCCGGTATCCGGGCGCTGAAGCTTTCTTT; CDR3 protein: CASSLVAPRYPGAEAFF
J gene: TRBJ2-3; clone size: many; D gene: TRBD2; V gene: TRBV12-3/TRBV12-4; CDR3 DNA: TGTGCCAGCACCGACCTTTGGACTAGCGGGAGTACAGATACGCAGTATTTT; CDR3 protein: CASTDLWTSGSTDTQYF
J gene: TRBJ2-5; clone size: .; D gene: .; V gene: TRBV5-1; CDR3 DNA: TGCGCCAGCAGCTTGGGCCCCTACGGGCAGTACTTC; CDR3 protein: CASSLGPYGQYF
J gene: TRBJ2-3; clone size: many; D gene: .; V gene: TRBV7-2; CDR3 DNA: TGTGCCAGCAGCTTAGCGGCAACAGCCACAGATACGCAGTATTTT; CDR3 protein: CASSLAATATDTQYF